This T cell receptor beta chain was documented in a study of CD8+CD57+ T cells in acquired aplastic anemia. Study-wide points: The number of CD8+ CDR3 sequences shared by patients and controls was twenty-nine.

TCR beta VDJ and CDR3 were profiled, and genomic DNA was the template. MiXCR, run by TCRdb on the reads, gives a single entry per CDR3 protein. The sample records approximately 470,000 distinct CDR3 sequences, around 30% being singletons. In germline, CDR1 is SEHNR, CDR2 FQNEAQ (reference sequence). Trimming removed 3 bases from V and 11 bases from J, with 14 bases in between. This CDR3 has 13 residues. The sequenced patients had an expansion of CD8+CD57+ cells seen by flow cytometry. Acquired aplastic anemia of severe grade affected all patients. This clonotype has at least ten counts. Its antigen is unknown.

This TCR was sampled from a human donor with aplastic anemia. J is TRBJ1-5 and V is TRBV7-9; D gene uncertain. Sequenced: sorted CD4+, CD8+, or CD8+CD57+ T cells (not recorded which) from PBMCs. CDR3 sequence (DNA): TGTGCCAGCAGCTTTATCGGGGATCCGTCCCAGCATTTT. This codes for CASSFIGDPSQHF.